This is a list of T cell receptor beta chains from one sample in a study of T cell changes during pregnancy in multiple sclerosis. Assay: immunoSEQ multiplex PCR; the TCRdb copy retains only in-frame clones and omits some. The sample holds around 30,000 clones, 93% seen once. The input for sequencing was CD4+ T cells from peripheral blood mononuclear cells, taken after pregnancy. The receptors derive from a female donor with multiple sclerosis, enrolled in a pregnancy study. Each CDR3 is given with its conserved first and last residue. D genes are given only for firm matches. Size is stated for part of the rows, as once, few or many counts, or as a class when the clone is expanded.

size	D	V	J	CDR3	DNA
.	.	TRBV9	TRBJ2-2	CASSVEAGTGELFF	TGTGCCAGCAGCGTAGAGGCGGGTACCGGGGAGCTGTTTTTT
.	TRBD1	TRBV19	TRBJ1-2	CASSIDGTGQGISGYTF	TGTGCCAGTAGTATTGATGGGACCGGACAGGGGATTAGTGGCTACACCTTC
.	TRBD1	TRBV29-1	TRBJ1-3	CSVARDRGNTIYF	TGCAGCGTTGCCCGGGACAGGGGAAACACCATATATTTT
.	.	TRBV28	TRBJ1-4	CASSFSRDEKLFF	TGTGCCAGCAGTTTTAGCAGGGATGAAAAACTGTTTTTT
.	.	TRBV7-8	TRBJ2-5	CASSVRSGLQGGVETQYF	TGTGCCAGCAGCGTAAGGTCTGGGTTGCAAGGGGGAGTGGAGACCCAGTACTTC
.	.	TRBV2	TRBJ1-2	CASSDLGAGGYTF	TGTGCCAGCAGTGATTTGGGGGCGGGCGGCTACACCTTC
.	TRBD1	TRBV7-2	TRBJ1-2	CASSYGQGATGYTF	TGTGCCAGCAGCTACGGACAGGGGGCCACTGGCTACACCTTC
.	.	TRBV27	TRBJ1-4	CASRTHTKNLFF	TGTGCCAGCAGAACTCATACGAAAAATCTGTTTTTT
few	TRBD2	TRBV11-3	TRBJ2-1	CASSHGLATQQFF	TGTGCCAGCAGCCACGGACTAGCCACACAGCAGTTCTTC
.	TRBD2	TRBV19	TRBJ2-5	CASSIAGGAAEETQYF	TGTGCCAGTAGTATAGCCGGGGGGGCCGCCGAAGAGACCCAGTACTTC
.	.	TRBV29-1	TRBJ1-2	CSVEQDAITTF	TGCAGCGTTGAACAGGATGCGATAACAACCTTC
once	.	TRBV27	TRBJ2-5	CASSLFGDGTQYF	TGTGCCAGCAGTTTATTCGGGGATGGGACCCAGTACTTC
.	TRBD1	TRBV4-3	TRBJ1-2	CASSQAGQGARGYTF	TGCGCCAGCAGCCAAGCGGGACAGGGGGCTAGGGGCTACACCTTC
.	TRBD2	TRBV5-1	TRBJ2-5	CASRVGTTQETQYF	TGCGCCAGCAGGGTGGGGACTACACAAGAGACCCAGTACTTC
.	.	TRBV7-2	TRBJ1-2	CASSLMGRAGYTF	TGTGCCAGCAGCTTAATGGGGAGGGCTGGCTACACCTTC
.	TRBD1	TRBV7-3	TRBJ1-5	CASSPQGAGNQPQHF	TGTGCCAGCAGCCCACAGGGGGCAGGCAATCAGCCCCAGCATTTT
.	.	TRBV14	TRBJ2-3	CASSQDLVITDTQYF	TGTGCCAGCAGCCAAGATCTAGTCATCACAGATACGCAGTATTTT
.	.	TRBV30	TRBJ2-3	CAWSVRETDTQYF	TGTGCCTGGAGTGTTAGGGAGACAGATACGCAGTATTTT
.	.	TRBV10-3	TRBJ1-3	CAISESVGDSGNTIYF	TGTGCCATCAGTGAGTCGGTCGGAGACTCTGGAAACACCATATATTTT
.	.	TRBV5-6	TRBJ2-1	CASSPTSGSILRYNEQFF	TGTGCCAGCAGCCCGACCTCAGGCAGTATACTCCGATACAATGAGCAGTTCTTC
.	.	TRBV10-3	TRBJ1-1	CAISRDSNTEAFF	TGTGCCATCTCGCGGGATTCGAACACTGAAGCTTTCTTT
.	.	TRBV4-2	TRBJ1-5	CASSQVQEANQPQHF	TGTGCCAGCAGCCAAGTGCAGGAAGCCAATCAGCCCCAGCATTTT
.	.	TRBV5-1	TRBJ1-3	CASSLGDTIYF	TGCGCCAGCAGCTTAGGGGACACCATATATTTT
.	.	TRBV27	TRBJ2-3	CASTSLPRTDTQYF	TGTGCCAGCACTTCACTGCCACGAACAGATACGCAGTATTTT
once	.	TRBV11-3	TRBJ2-2	CASSSRATDTGELFF	TGTGCCAGCAGCTCCCGAGCCACCGACACCGGGGAGCTGTTTTTT
.	.	TRBV5-6	TRBJ2-2	CASSLPGGNTGELFF	TGTGCCAGCAGCTTGCCCGGGGGTAACACCGGGGAGCTGTTTTTT
.	.	TRBV7-3	TRBJ2-7	CASSFDSGPYEQYF	TGTGCCAGCAGCTTCGACAGTGGACCCTACGAGCAGTACTTC
.	TRBD2	TRBV9	TRBJ2-3	CASSLSGRATDTQYF	TGTGCCAGCAGCCTAAGCGGGAGGGCCACAGATACGCAGTATTTT
.	TRBD1	TRBV19	TRBJ1-1	CASSADRGLAEAFF	TGTGCCAGTAGTGCCGACAGGGGGCTCGCTGAAGCTTTCTTT
.	.	TRBV18	TRBJ1-1	CASSPQRQEAFF	TGTGCCAGCTCACCGCAACGACAGGAAGCTTTCTTT
.	.	TRBV11-2	TRBJ2-7	CASSLQEGSYEQYF	TGTGCCAGCAGCCTTCAAGAGGGATCCTACGAGCAGTACTTC
.	TRBD2	TRBV7-6	TRBJ2-3	CASSQPGLAGVLYSTDTQYF	TGTGCCAGCAGCCAGCCGGGACTAGCGGGAGTCCTATATAGCACAGATACGCAGTATTTT
.	TRBD2	TRBV5-1	TRBJ2-3	CASREGLAGGTDTQYF	TGCGCCAGCAGGGAGGGGCTAGCGGGGGGTACAGATACGCAGTATTTT
.	TRBD2	TRBV11-2	TRBJ2-3	CASSLGSSGGTDTQYF	TGTGCCAGCAGCTTAGGGTCCAGCGGGGGCACAGATACGCAGTATTTT
.	TRBD1	TRBV9	TRBJ1-1	CASSVGLRDRRSLMNTEAFF	TGTGCCAGCAGCGTAGGACTTAGGGACAGGCGAAGCCTCATGAACACTGAAGCTTTCTTT
.	.	TRBV6-6	TRBJ2-6	CASSYGGSSGANVLTF	TGTGCCAGCAGTTACGGAGGATCCTCTGGGGCCAACGTCCTGACTTTC
.	TRBD1	TRBV2	TRBJ2-7	CASSEEQGAGEQYF	TGTGCCAGCAGTGAGGAACAGGGGGCTGGAGAGCAGTACTTC
.	TRBD1	TRBV30	TRBJ1-4	CAWNHKTGTGATNEKLFF	TGTGCCTGGAATCATAAGACCGGGACAGGAGCAACTAATGAAAAACTGTTTTTT
.	.	TRBV6-5	TRBJ1-1	CASSYSGAEAFF	TGTGCCAGCAGTTATTCGGGGGCTGAAGCTTTCTTT
.	.	TRBV12-5	TRBJ2-1	CASGSPQYNEQFF	TGTGCTAGTGGTTCCCCCCAATACAATGAGCAGTTCTTC
.	.	TRBV6-1	TRBJ1-6	CALRGGRTDSPLHF	TGTGCCCTTAGGGGGGGGCGGACGGATTCACCCCTCCACTTT
.	.	TRBV18	TRBJ1-4	CASSPFAGRDEKLFF	TGTGCCAGCTCACCATTCGCAGGGAGGGACGAAAAACTGTTTTTT
.	TRBD2	TRBV10-1	TRBJ2-3	CASSEPGTSGKGDTQYF	TGCGCCAGCAGTGAGCCCGGGACTAGCGGGAAAGGTGATACGCAGTATTTT
few	.	TRBV18	TRBJ1-1	CASSPPLRPEAFF	TGTGCCAGCTCACCACCTCTCCGTCCTGAAGCTTTCTTT
.	TRBD1	TRBV7-6	TRBJ2-7	CASSLLGQGEGEQYF	TGTGCCAGCAGCTTGCTGGGACAGGGGGAAGGCGAGCAGTACTTC
.	.	TRBV2	TRBJ1-1	CASSSQGLATEAFF	TGTGCCAGCAGTTCGCAGGGTCTCGCCACTGAAGCTTTCTTT
.	.	TRBV18	TRBJ2-3	CASSRETDTQYF	TGTGCCAGCTCTCGGGAGACAGATACGCAGTATTTT
.	TRBD1	TRBV18	TRBJ2-7	CASSPQQLSRGRDEQYF	TGTGCCAGCTCACCACAGCAGTTATCCAGGGGGCGCGACGAGCAGTACTTC
.	TRBD1	TRBV4-3	TRBJ2-3	CASSRGQGADTQYF	TGCGCCAGCAGCCGGGGACAGGGAGCAGATACGCAGTATTTT
few	.	TRBV4-3	TRBJ1-3	CASSQDAGARGNTIYF	TGCGCCAGCAGCCAAGACGCAGGGGCACGGGGAAACACCATATATTTT
.	.	TRBV7-6	TRBJ1-4	CASSLSEGGREKLFF	TGTGCCAGCAGCCTCAGCGAGGGAGGTCGGGAAAAACTGTTTTTT
.	.	TRBV14	TRBJ2-1	CASSPRVLTDNEQFF	TGTGCCAGCAGCCCGCGGGTCCTTACCGACAATGAGCAGTTCTTC